The clone carrying this TCR beta chain was found many times. The trim removed 4 bases at V and 14 bases at J, leaving 13 bases unmatched. CDR3 length: 14 amino acids. CDR1 is SGHKS and CDR2 is YYEKEE in the germline V gene (reference sequence). MiXCR, applied by TCRdb to the 5' RACE reads, yields one record per CDR3 protein. The sample shows roughly 310,000 distinct CDR3 sequences, 3% to 4.5% of them seen only once. The data originate from a study of T cells after yellow fever vaccination. The sample in question was PBMCs, obtained on the day of the yellow fever booster vaccination. This sequence originates from a man aged 18 to 35 who received the YFV17D yellow fever vaccine. The chain has TRBV5-5 and TRBJ2-1; 9 bases map to TRBD1. CDR3 coding DNA: TGTGCCAGCAGCCTGGGACAGGGTTTACCCGAGGAGTTCTTC. Its translation: CASSLGQGLPEEFF.